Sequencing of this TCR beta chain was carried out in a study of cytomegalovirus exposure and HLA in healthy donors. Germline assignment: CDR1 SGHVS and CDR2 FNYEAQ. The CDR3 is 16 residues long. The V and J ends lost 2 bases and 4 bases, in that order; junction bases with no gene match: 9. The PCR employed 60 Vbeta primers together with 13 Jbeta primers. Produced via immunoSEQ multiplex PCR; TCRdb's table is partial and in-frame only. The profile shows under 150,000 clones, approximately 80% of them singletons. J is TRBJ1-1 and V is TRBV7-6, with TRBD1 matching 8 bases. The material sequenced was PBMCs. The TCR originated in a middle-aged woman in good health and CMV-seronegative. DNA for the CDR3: TGTGCCAGCAGCTTACTTCCTGGAACAGGGGGCACTGAAGCTTTCTTT. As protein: CASSLLPGTGGTEAFF. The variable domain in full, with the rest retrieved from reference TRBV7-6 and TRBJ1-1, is GAGVSQSPRYKVTKRGQDVALRCDPISGHVSLYWYRQALGQGPEFLTYFNYEAQQDKSGLPNDRFSAERPEGSISTLTIQRTEQRDSAMYRCASSLLPGTGGTEAFFGQGTRLTVV.